Detailed here is one T cell receptor (beta chain). This specimen belongs to a study of T cell clones after liver transplantation. Turning to the study itself: In this trial, immunosuppression withdrawal was attempted within 2 years of liver transplant. As an antigen-independent comparator, third-party-reactive TCRbeta sequences came from pre-transplant mixed lymphocyte reactions. HCV positivity affected three of eight recipients; the rest lacked autoimmune or viral indications. Patients counted as tolerant after at least one year off all immunosuppression, enzymes not exceeding twice normal.

The CDR3 has 12 residues. With 6 bases removed from V and 7 bases from J, the gap between germline ends came to 9 bases. Germline values: CDR1 SEHNR, CDR2 FQNEAQ (reference sequence). Libraries were prepared by immunoSEQ multiplex PCR; TCRdb keeps only in-frame clonotypes and omits some of them. Altogether 50,000 or so clones are present, approximately 71% being singletons, with the ten largest covering 8.5% to 10%. J is TRBJ1-4 and V is TRBV7-9, with D possibly TRBD1 on 5 matching bases. The origin of this receptor is a human patient who received a liver transplant. The graft donor may have given rise to some T cells. The specimen comprised CD4+ T cells from blood, sampled around 52 months after liver transplant. The CDR3 DNA is TGTGCCAGCAGGTCCGGGACTGAAAAACTGTTTTTT. The encoded protein is CASRSGTEKLFF. The variable domain in full, with the rest retrieved from reference TRBV7-9 and TRBJ1-4, is DTGVSQNPRHKITKRGQNVTFRCDPISEHNRLYWYRQTLGQGPEFLTYFQNEAQLEKSRLLSDRFSAERPKGSFSTLEIQRTEQGDSAMYLCASRSGTEKLFFGSGTQLSVL.